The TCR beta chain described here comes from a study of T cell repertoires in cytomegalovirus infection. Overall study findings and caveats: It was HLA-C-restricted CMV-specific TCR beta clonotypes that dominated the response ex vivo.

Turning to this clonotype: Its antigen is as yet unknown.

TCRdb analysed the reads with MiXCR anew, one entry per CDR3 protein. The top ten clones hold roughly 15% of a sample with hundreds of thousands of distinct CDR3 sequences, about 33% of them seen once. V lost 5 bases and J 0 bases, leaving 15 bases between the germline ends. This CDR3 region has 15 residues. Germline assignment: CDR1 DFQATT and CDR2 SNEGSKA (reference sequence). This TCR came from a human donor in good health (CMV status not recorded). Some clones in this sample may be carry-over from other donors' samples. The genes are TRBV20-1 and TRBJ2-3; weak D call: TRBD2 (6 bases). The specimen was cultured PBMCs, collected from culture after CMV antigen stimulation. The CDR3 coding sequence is TGCAGTGCTCAGGTCTCTACTAGCAGCACAGATACGCAGTATTTT. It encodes CSAQVSTSSTDTQYF.